The next 20 T cell receptor beta chains were all read from a single sample in a study of OX40 agonist ivuxolimab in advanced cancers. Using immunoSEQ multiplex PCR, the repertoire was profiled, and TCRdb retains in-frame clones only, with some absent. This sample carries about 76,000 clones, almost 85% of them seen once, and the ten largest clones take approximately 0.61%. The input for sequencing was CD4+ or CD8+ T cells sorted from blood, taken in a trial of the OX40 agonist ivuxolimab. These receptors were obtained from an adult with an advanced solid tumor such as melanoma, head and neck, liver or kidney cancer.

In its sample, this clone was seen a few times. The rearrangement uses TRBV7-8 and TRBJ1-2; D remains unclear. The germline V gene encodes CDR1 SGHVS and CDR2 FQNEAQ. The CDR3 contains 14 residues. V was pared by 1 base and J by 5 bases, with 11 bases between. CDR3 bases: TGTGCCAGCAGCTTAGACGTAGGCCCTTATGGCTACACCTTC. This gives the protein CASSLDVGPYGYTF. The whole variable domain, remainder taken from reference TRBV7-8 and TRBJ1-2, is GAGVSQSPRYKVAKRGQDVALRCDPISGHVSLFWYQQALGQGPEFLTYFQNEAQLDKSGLPSDRFFAERPEGSVSTLKIQRTQQEDSAVYLCASSLDVGPYGYTFGSGTRLTVV.

The chain recombines TRBV14 with TRBJ2-7; 7 bases are a match to TRBD2. Germline V lookup: CDR1 SGHDN, CDR2 FVKESK. The CDR3 length is 14 residues. After removal of 4 bases from V and 5 bases from J, the junction contained 8 bases not matched to a gene. The DNA for the CDR3 is TGTGCCAGCAGCCGAGAGACTAGCATCAACGAGCAGTACTTC. Encoded protein: CASSRETSINEQYF.

V is TRBV9 and J is TRBJ2-1, with 9 nucleotides matching TRBD2. V trimming: 3 bases; J trimming: 10 bases; junction bases outside the gene matches: 11. CDR3 length: 15 residues. From germline, CDR1 is SGDLS and CDR2 YYNGEE. Here the CDR3 DNA reads TGTGCCAGCAGCGCTCCGGGACTAGCCATGGGGGAGCAGTTCTTC. It translates to CASSAPGLAMGEQFF.

The V gene is TRBV7-8, the J gene TRBJ2-1, with 14 bases identical to TRBD2. This CDR3 spans 17 amino acids. Germline V gene sequence: CDR1 SGHVS, CDR2 FQNEAQ. V lost 4 bases, J lost 7 bases, and 9 bases stayed unmatched. CDR3 in amino acids: CASSSQKGLAGVNEQFF. The DNA for the CDR3 is TGTGCCAGCAGCTCCCAGAAGGGACTAGCGGGGGTGAATGAGCAGTTCTTC.

This sequence joins TRBV6-5 and TRBJ1-2; the D gene is possibly TRBD1 (6 bases). The CDR3 totals 13 residues. V lost 4 bases and J 3 bases, leaving 9 bases between the germline ends. CDR1 is MNHEY, CDR2 SVGAGI, per germline. The CDR3 DNA sequence: TGTGCCAGCAGTTTAGGGGGAGACTATGGCTACACCTTC. Protein product: CASSLGGDYGYTF.

This clone has only a few counts. The chain joins TRBV6-6 to TRBJ1-1, with D unclear. The germline CDR1 and CDR2 sequences are MNHNY and SVGAGI (reference sequence). V was cut by 4 bases and J by 1 base, with 13 bases left in between. CDR3 length equals 15 residues. The CDR3 nucleotides are TGTGCCAGCAGTTCCTCTCGGCGGAAGAACACTGAAGCTTTCTTT. This codes for CASSSSRRKNTEAFF.

This clone was detected once. The chain joins TRBV6-5 to TRBJ1-5; possibly TRBD1 for D (6 bases). The CDR3 has 13 amino acids. V shed 5 bases and J shed 7 bases, with 12 bases lying between them. From germline, CDR1 is MNHEY and CDR2 SVGAGI. This CDR3 is CASSPRGEQPQHF. CDR3 DNA sequence: TGTGCCAGCAGTCCCAGGGGAGAGCAGCCCCAGCATTTT.

The chain couples TRBV7-2 to TRBJ1-2, with D tentatively TRBD1 (5 bases). This CDR3 spans 15 amino acids. The V and J ends lost 5 bases and 2 bases respectively, with 15 bases between them. Germline V gene data show CDR1 as SGHTA and CDR2 as FQGNSA. This chain's CDR3 is CASSPGSDPNYGYTF. The CDR3 DNA reads as TGTGCCAGCAGCCCAGGGTCAGACCCAAACTATGGCTACACCTTC.

The V and J genes are TRBV4-3 and TRBJ1-3; possible D gene TRBD1, 6 bases. Germline values: CDR1 LGHNA, CDR2 YSLEER. Trimming left V 0 bases short and J 10 bases short, with 13 bases between. The CDR3 extends over 14 amino acids. The chain's CDR3 is CASSQDRGQSTIYF. CDR3 bases: TGCGCCAGCAGCCAAGATCGAGGACAGTCTACCATATATTTT.

The chain has TRBV11-2 and TRBJ2-5; 13 bases map to TRBD2. The trim removed 1 base at V and 4 bases at J, leaving 6 bases unmatched. The CDR3 is made up of 17 amino acids. Per germline, CDR1 SGHAT and CDR2 FQNNGV. The CDR3 DNA reads as TGTGCCAGCAGCTTAGGGACTAGCGGGGGCAGAAGAGAGACCCAGTACTTC. Translation gives CASSLGTSGGRRETQYF.

J is TRBJ1-2 and V is TRBV9; no clear D gene. The CDR3 has 13 residues. V was cut by 5 bases and J by 4 bases, with 12 bases left in between. CDR1 is SGDLS and CDR2 is YYNGEE in the germline V gene. The CDR3 nucleotides are TGTGCCAGCAGACAGTCGTCTAGCTATGGCTACACCTTC. Protein sequence: CASRQSSSYGYTF.

The V call is TRBV7-9, the J call TRBJ2-7; 7 positions agree with TRBD1. The CDR3 contains 13 residues. V was clipped by 2 bases and J by 6 bases; unmatched bases: 4. Per germline, CDR1 SEHNR and CDR2 FQNEAQ (reference sequence). CDR3 in DNA: TGTGCCAGCAGCTTATTACAGGGGAGCGAGCAGTACTTC. It yields the protein CASSLLQGSEQYF.

V gene TRBV2 combines with J gene TRBJ2-3; D is uncertain. Trimming took off 5 bases at V and 1 base at J, with 4 bases between the two ends. Germline loops: CDR1 SNHLY, CDR2 FYNNEI. The CDR3 loop spans 12 amino acids. The CDR3 DNA reads as TGTGCCAGCAGTACCGGCACAGATACGCAGTATTTT. The encoded protein is CASSTGTDTQYF.

V is TRBV18 and J is TRBJ2-1, with TRBD2 matching over 7 bases. The CDR3 is made up of 17 amino acids. CDR1 and CDR2 from the germline V gene are KGHSH and LQKENI. J gave up 0 bases and V 5 bases, and 10 bases lay outside the gene matches. The CDR3 nucleotides are TGTGCCAGCTCAGGAGGAGGGAGGGAAAACTCCTACAATGAGCAGTTCTTC. Translating it yields CASSGGGRENSYNEQFF.

The chain couples TRBV7-2 to TRBJ2-5, with a tentative D call TRBD1 (5 bases). This CDR3 is built from 13 residues. Germline CDR1 SGHTA, CDR2 FQGNSA. With 4 bases removed from V and 2 bases from J, the gap between germline ends came to 8 bases. CDR3 protein: CASSSGKQETQYF. CDR3 bases: TGTGCCAGCAGCTCAGGGAAGCAAGAGACCCAGTACTTC.

This chain joins TRBV27 and TRBJ1-1; D is perhaps TRBD1 (5 bases). Germline assignment: CDR1 MNHEY and CDR2 SMNVEV (reference sequence). V gave up 6 bases and J gave up 6 bases, with 20 bases separating them. This CDR3 is 15 amino acids long. The chain's CDR3 is CASSRAPGQGAEAFF. The CDR3 DNA is TGTGCCAGCAGCCGTGCCCCTGGGCAAGGGGCTGAAGCTTTCTTT.

This clone was seen just once. J is TRBJ2-2 and V is TRBV7-9, with unresolved D. V was pared by 2 bases and J by 7 bases, with 5 bases between. Germline V gene data show CDR1 as SEHNR and CDR2 as FQNEAQ (reference sequence). This CDR3 has 12 residues. CDR3: CASSLNGGELFF. As DNA, the CDR3 is TGTGCCAGCAGCTTAAATGGCGGGGAGCTGTTTTTT.

This chain joins TRBV19 and TRBJ2-7; 12 nucleotides line up with TRBD1. V lost 1 base to trimming and J lost 6 bases; unmatched junction nucleotides: 4. The CDR3 covers 15 residues. CDR1 is LNHDA, CDR2 SQIVND, per germline (reference sequence). The CDR3 spells CASSIVGTGGVEQYF. In DNA, the CDR3 is TGTGCCAGTAGTATAGTTGGGACAGGGGGCGTCGAGCAGTACTTC.

This clone was seen once. The chain has TRBV2 and TRBJ2-1; either TRBD1 or TRBD2 may fit D (5 bases each). V lost 2 bases and J lost 5, with 22 bases in between. The CDR3 extends over 18 amino acids. The germline gives CDR1 SNHLY, CDR2 FYNNEI. The CDR3 region is CASSETFVTGQGDNEQFF. CDR3 nucleotides: TGTGCCAGCAGTGAAACGTTCGTGACGGGGCAGGGAGACAATGAGCAGTTCTTC.

This chain's CDR3 is CASSAGIGYEQYF. For the CDR3, the DNA is TGTGCCAGCAGTGCCGGGATCGGCTACGAGCAGTACTTC. This sequence joins TRBV6-1 and TRBJ2-7, with D possibly matching TRBD2 (5 bases). From germline, CDR1 is MNHNS and CDR2 SASEGT. The CDR3 spans 13 residues. With 4 bases removed from V and 3 bases from J, the gap between germline ends came to 10 bases.